The T cell receptor beta chain under discussion was sequenced for a study of blood T cell repertoires in COVID-19. Study-wide context: Sources were T cells, B-cell-depleted T cells, or PBMCs; the material itself was cDNA or gDNA.

Here immunoSEQ multiplex PCR was the method, and the copy in TCRdb shows in-frame clones only, minus some. The sample holds about 220,000 clones, about 80% seen once. Individuals in the exposed group had encountered a COVID-19 case within 2 weeks preceding study entry. V was clipped by 6 bases and J by 4 bases, with 22 bases between them. From germline, CDR1 is SNHLY and CDR2 FYNNEI. The CDR3 has 17 amino acids. Sequenced sample: PBMCs or T cells enriched from blood (not recorded which). This receptor was taken from a woman in her fifties or sixties who had been exposed to COVID-19. The chain carries TRBV2 and TRBJ2-1; TRBD2 is a possible D gene (5 bases). CDR3 nucleotides: TGTGCCAGCAGCCCCACTCTTGGCCGGGAACCATACAATGAGCAGTTCTTC. Amino acids: CASSPTLGREPYNEQFF. Combining the CDR3 with reference TRBV2 and TRBJ2-1 gives the whole variable domain EPEVTQTPSHQVTQMGQEVILRCVPISNHLYFYWYRQILGQKVEFLVSFYNNEISEKSEIFDDQFSVERPDGSNFTLKIRSTKLEDSAMYFCASSPTLGREPYNEQFFGPGTRLTVL.